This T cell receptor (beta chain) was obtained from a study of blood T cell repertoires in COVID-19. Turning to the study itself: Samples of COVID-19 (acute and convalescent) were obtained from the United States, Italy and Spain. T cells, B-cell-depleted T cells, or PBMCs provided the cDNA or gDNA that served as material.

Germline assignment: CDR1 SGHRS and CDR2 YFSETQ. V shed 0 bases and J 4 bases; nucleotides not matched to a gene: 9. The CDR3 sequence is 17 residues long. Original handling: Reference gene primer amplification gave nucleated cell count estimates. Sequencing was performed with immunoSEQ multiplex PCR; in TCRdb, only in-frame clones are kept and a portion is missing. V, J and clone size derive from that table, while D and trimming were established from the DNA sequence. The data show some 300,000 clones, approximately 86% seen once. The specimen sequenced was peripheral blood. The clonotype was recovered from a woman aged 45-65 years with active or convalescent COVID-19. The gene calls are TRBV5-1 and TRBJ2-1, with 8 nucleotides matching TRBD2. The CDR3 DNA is TGCGCCAGCAGCTTGGTCCCCGCGGGAGGAGCGTACAATGAGCAGTTCTTC. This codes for CASSLVPAGGAYNEQFF. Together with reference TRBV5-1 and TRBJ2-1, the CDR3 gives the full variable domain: KAGVTQTPRYLIKTRGQQVTLSCSPISGHRSVSWYQQTPGQGLQFLFEYFSETQRNKGNFPGRFSGRQFSNSRSEMNVSTLELGDSALYLCASSLVPAGGAYNEQFFGPGTRLTVL.